This T cell receptor beta chain stems from a study of read filtering for tumor transcriptome and immune sequencing. The library was built from roughly 400 ng RNA with molecular barcoded adaptors for alpha/delta and beta/gamma chains. One entry per CDR3 protein results from TCRdb running MiXCR on the reads. The sample shows tens of thousands of distinct CDR3 sequences, roughly 21% of them seen only once. This clonotype occurred many times. V was cut by 5 bases and J by 5 bases, with 10 bases left in between. The CDR3 is 13 residues long. The source of this sequence is a donor over 35 with multiple myeloma. Source material: a population of CD138-negative cells sorted from bone marrow. The chain is built from TRBV12-3 or TRBV12-4 and TRBJ2-1, with D perhaps TRBD1 or TRBD2 (5 bases each). DNA of the CDR3: TGTGCCAGCAGTCCCGGGACGGACAATGAGCAGTTCTTC. It codes for CASSPGTDNEQFF.